This T cell receptor beta chain is drawn from a study of CD8 T cells in ankylosing spondylitis. 5'-RACE, quantitative and with molecular barcodes, yielded the TCR beta libraries. TCRdb reprocessed the 5' RACE reads via MiXCR and lists one record per CDR3 protein. Seen here are some 240,000 distinct CDR3 sequences, less than 10% observed once, and the top ten hold under 7.5%. This clonotype occurred a few times. Its specificity is not known. V lost 1 base, J lost 3 bases, and 6 bases stayed unmatched. The CDR3 is made up of 16 amino acids. Germline V lookup: CDR1 SGHRS, CDR2 YFSETQ. The study, taken as a whole, reports: Reactive arthritis synovial fluid and blood were previously reported to contain some motif variants. Significantly higher representation of disease-linked clones was reported for matched ankylosing spondylitis synovial fluid.

Sequenced material: blood, either unsorted or a sorted T cell fraction (not recorded which). The clonotype was recovered from a male donor with ankylosing spondylitis or in good health (not recorded which). This sequence joins TRBV5-1 and TRBJ2-3; TRBD1 aligns across 9 bases. CDR3 sequence reads: CASSLSGTGITDTQYF. CDR3 in DNA: TGCGCCAGCAGCTTGAGTGGGACAGGGATAACAGATACGCAGTATTTT.